A selection of T cell receptor beta chains follows, all from one sample in a study of blood T cell repertoires in COVID-19. Assay: immunoSEQ multiplex PCR; the TCRdb copy retains only in-frame clones and omits some. Of around 300,000 clones in the sample, 83% were seen once. The specimen sequenced was peripheral blood. These receptor sequences come from a woman between 50 and 59 years old who had recovered from COVID-19. The CDR3 runs from the conserved cysteine through the conserved F or W. The D gene is left open where the match is weak. Some rows have no size entry. The others give once, few or many, or a class for an expanded clone.

TRBV29-1	few	TRBD2	TRBJ2-3	CSVGLAVKDTQYF	TGCAGCGTTGGACTAGCGGTCAAGGATACGCAGTATTTT
TRBV5-6	.	.	TRBJ1-1	CASSLGRTGMNTEAFF	TGTGCCAGCAGCTTGGGAAGGACGGGGATGAACACTGAAGCTTTCTTT
TRBV18	.	.	TRBJ2-7	CASSPGPHEQYF	TGTGCCAGCTCACCGGGGCCCCACGAGCAGTACTTC
TRBV7-9	.	.	TRBJ1-4	CASSLAGGINEKLFF	TGTGCCAGCAGCTTAGCGGGGGGGATAAATGAAAAACTGTTTTTT
TRBV7-9	.	TRBD1	TRBJ2-5	CASSSITTTGAAQYF	TGTGCCAGCAGCTCCATTACGACGACAGGGGCGGCCCAGTACTTC
TRBV9	.	.	TRBJ2-1	CASSVANEQFF	TGTGCCAGCAGCGTAGCAAATGAGCAGTTCTTC
TRBV7-2	.	.	TRBJ1-2	CASSFSGSQGYTF	TGTGCCAGCAGTTTCTCCGGGTCCCAAGGCTACACCTTC
TRBV6-1	.	.	TRBJ1-2	CASSEVPGGEYGYTF	TGTGCCAGCAGTGAAGTACCGGGGGGGGAATATGGCTACACCTTC
TRBV5-5	.	.	TRBJ1-1	CASSVDRPPGTEAFF	TGTGCCAGCAGCGTAGACAGGCCGCCGGGCACTGAAGCTTTCTTT
TRBV28	.	.	TRBJ1-6	CASSLNYAPLHF	TGTGCCAGCAGTCTCAACTATGCACCCCTCCACTTT
TRBV19	.	TRBD1	TRBJ1-2	CASSRETGPYGYTF	TGTGCCAGTAGTCGAGAGACAGGGCCCTATGGCTACACCTTC
TRBV4-2	few	TRBD2	TRBJ2-1	CASSQGAGGTYNEQFF	TGTGCCAGCAGCCAAGGGGCGGGGGGGACCTACAATGAGCAGTTCTTC
TRBV19	.	.	TRBJ1-6	CASSIGGRGNSPLHF	TGTGCCAGTAGTATAGGAGGGCGAGGGAATTCACCCCTCCACTTT
TRBV2	few	TRBD2	TRBJ2-1	CASSESASGLREQFF	TGTGCCAGCAGTGAAAGCGCTAGCGGCCTTCGGGAGCAGTTCTTC
TRBV28	.	TRBD1	TRBJ1-2	CASSSPGARGDRDGYTF	TGTGCCAGCAGTTCCCCGGGGGCCCGGGGGGACAGGGATGGCTACACCTTC
TRBV7-9	once	TRBD1	TRBJ2-7	CASSTTGTAHSF	TGTGCCAGCAGCACAACCGGGACAGCTCACTCCTTC
TRBV6-1	few	.	TRBJ1-6	CASSEAPGFPLHF	TGTGCCAGCAGTGAAGCCCCGGGGTTCCCCCTCCACTTT
TRBV12-3/TRBV12-4	.	.	TRBJ1-1	CASSFGRATEAFF	TGTGCCAGCAGTTTTGGCAGGGCGACTGAAGCTTTCTTT
TRBV7-8	many	.	TRBJ1-1	CASRHQQGKETEAFF	TGTGCCAGCAGACATCAACAGGGAAAGGAAACTGAAGCTTTCTTT
TRBV14	.	.	TRBJ1-5	CASSQRGAGDSNQPQHF	TGTGCCAGCAGCCAAAGAGGGGCGGGGGATAGCAATCAGCCCCAGCATTTT
TRBV14	.	.	TRBJ1-2	CASSQESQGSFYGYTF	TGTGCCAGCAGCCAAGAGAGTCAGGGTAGCTTCTATGGCTACACCTTC
TRBV6-2/TRBV6-3	.	.	TRBJ1-1	CASSRGSAAFDFF	TGTGCCAGCAGCCGCGGGTCCGCCGCTTTTGATTTCTTT
TRBV12-3/TRBV12-4	.	.	TRBJ1-2	CASSSRQASGYTF	TGTGCCAGCAGTTCCAGACAGGCTAGTGGCTACACCTTC
TRBV27	.	TRBD1	TRBJ1-6	CASGKTGVPLGSPLHF	TGTGCCAGCGGTAAAACAGGGGTGCCCTTGGGTTCACCCCTCCACTTT
TRBV7-9	.	.	TRBJ1-1	CASVLPGFTEAFF	TGTGCCAGCGTCCTGCCAGGGTTCACTGAAGCTTTCTTT
TRBV19	few	.	TRBJ2-2	CASSSRGPRANTGELFF	TGTGCCAGTAGTAGTAGGGGTCCCCGGGCAAACACCGGGGAGCTGTTTTTT
TRBV2	.	.	TRBJ1-2	CASSYRASNYGYTF	TGTGCCAGCAGCTACAGGGCCTCAAACTATGGCTACACCTTC
TRBV10-3	.	.	TRBJ2-4	CAISGGQDKNIQYF	TGTGCCATCAGTGGGGGCCAGGACAAAAACATTCAGTACTTC
TRBV5-1	.	.	TRBJ2-1	CASSLLVVESEQFF	TGCGCCAGCAGCTTGCTGGTCGTAGAGAGTGAGCAGTTCTTC
TRBV6-4	.	TRBD1	TRBJ1-5	CASRYFLTGLIQPQHF	TGTGCCAGCAGATATTTCTTGACAGGGCTTATTCAGCCCCAGCATTTT
TRBV28	.	.	TRBJ1-1	CASSLSAGMNTEAFF	TGTGCCAGCAGTTTATCAGCAGGGATGAACACTGAAGCTTTCTTT
TRBV29-1	few	TRBD2	TRBJ2-1	CSVVVTSGYNEQFF	TGCAGCGTTGTTGTGACTAGCGGCTACAATGAGCAGTTCTTC
TRBV6-2/TRBV6-3	.	TRBD1	TRBJ2-7	CASSYNSWGTGSSYEQYF	TGTGCCAGCAGTTATAATTCGTGGGGGACAGGGTCCTCCTACGAGCAGTACTTC
TRBV30	.	TRBD2	TRBJ2-1	CAWSPEPAGLAGGHEQFF	TGTGCCTGGAGCCCAGAGCCCGCCGGACTAGCGGGGGGGCATGAGCAGTTCTTC
TRBV19	.	.	TRBJ2-2	CASRTGNTGELFF	TGTGCCAGTAGGACAGGTAACACCGGGGAGCTGTTTTTT
TRBV19	.	.	TRBJ2-3	CASNAGQSTDTQYF	TGTGCCAGTAACGCGGGACAGTCCACAGATACGCAGTATTTT
TRBV29-1	.	.	TRBJ1-1	CSGRGSFAVRQGEAFF	TGCAGCGGGCGGGGTTCTTTCGCGGTAAGGCAGGGTGAAGCTTTCTTT
TRBV7-3	.	TRBD2	TRBJ2-3	CASSPTSGRPREDTQYF	TGTGCCAGCAGCCCTACTAGCGGGAGGCCTCGGGAAGATACGCAGTATTTT
TRBV11-2	few	TRBD1	TRBJ2-7	CASSFERDSFNEQYF	TGTGCCAGCAGCTTCGAACGGGACAGTTTTAACGAGCAGTACTTC
TRBV6-5	.	TRBD1	TRBJ1-5	CASSRGQGPGQPQHF	TGTGCCAGCAGCCGCGGACAGGGCCCGGGTCAGCCCCAGCATTTT
TRBV5-1	.	TRBD1	TRBJ1-6	CASSLEAGGNSPLHF	TGCGCCAGCAGCTTGGAGGCAGGGGGTAATTCACCCCTCCACTTT
TRBV6-2/TRBV6-3	.	TRBD1	TRBJ2-1	CASSYSGTVGIDEQFF	TGTGCCAGCAGTTACTCCGGGACAGTAGGTATCGATGAGCAGTTCTTC
TRBV30	.	.	TRBJ1-5	CACCGNSNQPQHF	TGTGCCTGTTGCGGGAATAGCAATCAGCCCCAGCATTTT
TRBV4-2	.	.	TRBJ2-3	CASSLSITDTQYF	TGTGCCAGCAGCCTTTCAATCACAGATACGCAGTATTTT
TRBV7-2	once	.	TRBJ2-7	CASSPLPGGQDEQYF	TGTGCCAGCAGCCCACTTCCCGGGGGTCAGGACGAGCAGTACTTC
TRBV5-4	.	.	TRBJ2-1	CASSLAGGSSYNEQFF	TGTGCCAGCAGCTTGGCAGGGGGGAGCTCCTACAATGAGCAGTTCTTC
TRBV30	.	TRBD1	TRBJ1-6	CAWGQAGNSPLHF	TGTGCCTGGGGACAGGCGGGCAATTCACCCCTCCACTTT
TRBV4-1	.	TRBD2	TRBJ2-1	CASSQGASGRDLGYEQFF	TGCGCCAGCAGCCAAGGGGCTAGCGGGAGGGATTTGGGCTATGAGCAGTTCTTC
TRBV20-1	.	TRBD2	TRBJ2-2	CSASPSGRESGELFF	TGCAGTGCTAGTCCTAGCGGGAGAGAATCCGGGGAGCTGTTTTTT
TRBV9	.	TRBD2	TRBJ2-3	CASSVAAGARHSDTQYF	TGTGCCAGCAGCGTAGCAGCGGGGGCACGTCATTCAGATACGCAGTATTTT
TRBV7-2	once	TRBD1	TRBJ1-3	CASSLNQGGFSGNTIYF	TGTGCCAGCAGCTTAAATCAGGGGGGCTTCTCTGGAAACACCATATATTTT
TRBV4-3	.	.	TRBJ1-2	CASSQDSGGGYGYTF	TGCGCCAGCAGCCAAGATTCTGGGGGCGGCTATGGCTACACCTTC
TRBV7-2	.	TRBD2	TRBJ2-1	CASSLASSGGASVNEQFF	TGTGCCAGCAGCTTAGCGAGTAGCGGGGGGGCGTCTGTTAATGAGCAGTTCTTC
TRBV19	.	TRBD1	TRBJ1-1	CASSAAGTGETEAFF	TGTGCCAGTAGTGCTGCTGGGACAGGGGAAACTGAAGCTTTCTTT
TRBV4-1	.	.	TRBJ1-1	CASSQVRQVNTEAFF	TGCGCCAGCAGCCAAGTGCGACAGGTTAACACTGAAGCTTTCTTT
TRBV6-6	once	.	TRBJ2-2	CASSYLVGQPTGELFF	TGTGCCAGCAGTTACTTAGTTGGACAGCCAACCGGGGAGCTGTTTTTT
TRBV28	.	TRBD1	TRBJ1-1	CASSSRQGGFLEAFF	TGTGCCAGCAGTTCCCGACAGGGGGGATTTTTGGAGGCTTTCTTT